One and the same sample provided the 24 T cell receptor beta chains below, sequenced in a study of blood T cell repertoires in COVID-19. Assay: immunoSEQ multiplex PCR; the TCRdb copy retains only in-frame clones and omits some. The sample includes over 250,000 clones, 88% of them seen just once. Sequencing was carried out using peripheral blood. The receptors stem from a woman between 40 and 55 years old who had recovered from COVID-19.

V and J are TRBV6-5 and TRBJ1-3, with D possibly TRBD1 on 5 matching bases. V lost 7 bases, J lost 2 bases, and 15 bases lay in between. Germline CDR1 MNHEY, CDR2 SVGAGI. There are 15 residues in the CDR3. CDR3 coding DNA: TGTGCCAGCACCCCGGGGGGGGTCCCTGGAAACACCATATATTTT. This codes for CASTPGGVPGNTIYF.

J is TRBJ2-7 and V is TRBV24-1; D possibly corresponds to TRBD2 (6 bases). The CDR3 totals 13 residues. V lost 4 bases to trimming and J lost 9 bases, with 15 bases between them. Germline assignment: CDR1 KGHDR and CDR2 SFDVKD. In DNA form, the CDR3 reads TGTGCCACCAGTGACCCGGGGGAAACGGGGCAGTACTTC. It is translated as CATSDPGETGQYF.

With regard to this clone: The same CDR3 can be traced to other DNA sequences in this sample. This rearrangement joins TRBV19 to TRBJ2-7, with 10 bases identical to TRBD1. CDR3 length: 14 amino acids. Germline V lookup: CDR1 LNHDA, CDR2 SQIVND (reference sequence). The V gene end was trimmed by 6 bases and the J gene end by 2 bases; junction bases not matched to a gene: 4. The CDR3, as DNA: TGTGCCAGTAGCCGGGACAGGGGCACCTACGAGCAGTACTTC. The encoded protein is CASSRDRGTYEQYF.

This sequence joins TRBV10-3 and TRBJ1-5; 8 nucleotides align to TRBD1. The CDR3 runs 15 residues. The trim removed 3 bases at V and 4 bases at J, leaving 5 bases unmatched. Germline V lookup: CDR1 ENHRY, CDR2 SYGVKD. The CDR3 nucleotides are TGTGCCATCAGTGACAGGGGGCGAGGTAATCAGCCCCAGCATTTT. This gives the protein CAISDRGRGNQPQHF.

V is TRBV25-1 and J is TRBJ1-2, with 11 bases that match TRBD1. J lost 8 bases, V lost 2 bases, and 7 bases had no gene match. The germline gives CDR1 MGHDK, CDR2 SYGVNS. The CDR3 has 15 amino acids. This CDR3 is CASSEPGQGARGYTF. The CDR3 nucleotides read TGTGCCAGCAGTGAACCCGGACAGGGGGCGAGAGGCTACACCTTC.

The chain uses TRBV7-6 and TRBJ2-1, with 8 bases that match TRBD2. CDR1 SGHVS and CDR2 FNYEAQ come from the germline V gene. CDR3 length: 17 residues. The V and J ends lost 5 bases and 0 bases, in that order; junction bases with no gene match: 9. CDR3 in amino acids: CASSHNSGVSSYNEQFF. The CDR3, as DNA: TGTGCCAGCAGCCACAATAGCGGGGTCAGCTCCTACAATGAGCAGTTCTTC.

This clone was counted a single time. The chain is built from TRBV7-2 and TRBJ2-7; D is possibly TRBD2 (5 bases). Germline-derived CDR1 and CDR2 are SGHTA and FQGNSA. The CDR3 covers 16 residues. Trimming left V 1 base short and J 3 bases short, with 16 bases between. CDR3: CASSLDPPGSHYEQYV. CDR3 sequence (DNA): TGTGCCAGCAGCTTAGACCCGCCGGGATCACACTACGAGCAGTACGTC.

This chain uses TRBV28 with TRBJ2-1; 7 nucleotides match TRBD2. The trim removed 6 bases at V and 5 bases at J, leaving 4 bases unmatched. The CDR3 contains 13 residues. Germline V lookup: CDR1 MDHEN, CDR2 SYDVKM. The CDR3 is CASSPAGNNEQFF. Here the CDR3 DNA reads TGTGCCAGCAGCCCAGCGGGGAACAATGAGCAGTTCTTC.

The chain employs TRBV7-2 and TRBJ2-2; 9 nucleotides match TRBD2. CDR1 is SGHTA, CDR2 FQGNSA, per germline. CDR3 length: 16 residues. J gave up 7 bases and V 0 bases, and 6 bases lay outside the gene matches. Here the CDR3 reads CASSLAFAGGGGELFF. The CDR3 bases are TGTGCCAGCAGCTTAGCGTTCGCGGGAGGGGGCGGGGAGCTGTTTTTT.

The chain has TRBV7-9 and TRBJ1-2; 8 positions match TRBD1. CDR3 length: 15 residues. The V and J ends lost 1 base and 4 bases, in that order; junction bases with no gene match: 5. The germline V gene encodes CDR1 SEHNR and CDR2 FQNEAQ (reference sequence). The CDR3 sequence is CASSLGAGQGYGYTF. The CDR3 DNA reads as TGTGCCAGCAGCTTAGGTGCAGGACAGGGCTATGGCTACACCTTC.

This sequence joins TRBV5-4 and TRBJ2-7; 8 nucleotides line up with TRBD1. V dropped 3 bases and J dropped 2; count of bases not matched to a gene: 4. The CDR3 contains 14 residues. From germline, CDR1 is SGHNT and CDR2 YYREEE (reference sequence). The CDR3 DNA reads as TGTGCCAGCAGCTCCCGGGACAGGACCTACGAGCAGTACTTC. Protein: CASSSRDRTYEQYF.

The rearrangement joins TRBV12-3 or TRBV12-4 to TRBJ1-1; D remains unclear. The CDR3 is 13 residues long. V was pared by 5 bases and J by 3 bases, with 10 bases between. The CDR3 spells CASSQKQYTEAFF. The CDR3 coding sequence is TGTGCCAGCAGTCAGAAACAGTACACTGAAGCTTTCTTT.

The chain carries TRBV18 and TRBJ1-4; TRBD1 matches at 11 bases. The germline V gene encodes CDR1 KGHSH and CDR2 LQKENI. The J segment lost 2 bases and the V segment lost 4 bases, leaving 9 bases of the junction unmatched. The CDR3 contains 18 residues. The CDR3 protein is CASSLLPDRGPTNEKLFF. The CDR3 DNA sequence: TGTGCCAGCTCACTTCTCCCGGACAGGGGGCCGACTAATGAAAAACTGTTTTTT.

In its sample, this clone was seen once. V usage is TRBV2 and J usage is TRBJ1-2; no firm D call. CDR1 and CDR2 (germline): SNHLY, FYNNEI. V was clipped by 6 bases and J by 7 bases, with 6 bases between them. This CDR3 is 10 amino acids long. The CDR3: CASRTLGYTF. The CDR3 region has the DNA TGTGCCAGCAGGACACTTGGCTACACCTTC. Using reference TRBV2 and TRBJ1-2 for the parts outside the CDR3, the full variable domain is EPEVTQTPSHQVTQMGQEVILRCVPISNHLYFYWYRQILGQKVEFLVSFYNNEISEKSEIFDDQFSVERPDGSNFTLKIRSTKLEDSAMYFCASRTLGYTFGSGTRLTVV.

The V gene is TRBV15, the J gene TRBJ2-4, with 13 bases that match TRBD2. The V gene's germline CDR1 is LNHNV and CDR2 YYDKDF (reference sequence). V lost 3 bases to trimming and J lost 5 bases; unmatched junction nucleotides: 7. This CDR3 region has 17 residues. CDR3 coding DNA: TGTGCCACCAGCAGCCCCGGACTAGCGGGGGTGGAAAACATTCAGTACTTC. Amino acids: CATSSPGLAGVENIQYF.

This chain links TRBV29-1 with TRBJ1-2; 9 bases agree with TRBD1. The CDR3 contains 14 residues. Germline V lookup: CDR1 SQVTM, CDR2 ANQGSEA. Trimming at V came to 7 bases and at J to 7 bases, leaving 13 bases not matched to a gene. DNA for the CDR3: TGCAGCGCGGGGACACCGGGACAGGGTATTGGCTACACCTTC. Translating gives CSAGTPGQGIGYTF.

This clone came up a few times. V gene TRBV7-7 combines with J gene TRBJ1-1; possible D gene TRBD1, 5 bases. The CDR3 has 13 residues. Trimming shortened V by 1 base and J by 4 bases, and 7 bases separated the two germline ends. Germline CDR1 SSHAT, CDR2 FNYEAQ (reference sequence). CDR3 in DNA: TGTGCCAGCAGCTTAGTTACAGGCACTGAAGCTTTCTTT. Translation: CASSLVTGTEAFF.

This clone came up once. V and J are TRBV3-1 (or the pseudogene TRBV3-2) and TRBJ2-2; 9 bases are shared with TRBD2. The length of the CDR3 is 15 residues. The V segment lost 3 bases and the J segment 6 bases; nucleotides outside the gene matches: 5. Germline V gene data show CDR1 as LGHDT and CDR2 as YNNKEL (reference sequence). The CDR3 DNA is TGTGCCAGCAGCCACCGACTAGCGGTCCCCGGGGAGCTGTTTTTT. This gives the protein CASSHRLAVPGELFF.

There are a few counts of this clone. The CDR3 DNA reads TGTGCCAGCAGCTTACGCAGGGGGCTAGAGACCCAGTACTTC. Protein sequence: CASSLRRGLETQYF. The chain is built from TRBV7-2 and TRBJ2-5; TRBD1 matches 8 bases. Germline V lookup: CDR1 SGHTA, CDR2 FQGNSA. V shed 2 bases, J shed 4 bases, and the junction held 3 bases outside the gene matches. The CDR3 has 14 amino acids.

The CDR3: CASSFSLAGDYEQYF. The DNA for the CDR3 is TGCGCCAGCAGCTTCTCGCTAGCGGGAGACTACGAGCAGTACTTC. The rearrangement uses TRBV5-1 and TRBJ2-7; 10 nucleotides line up with TRBD2. The germline V gene encodes CDR1 SGHRS and CDR2 YFSETQ. The CDR3 is made up of 15 amino acids. The V segment lost 2 bases and the J segment 3 bases; nucleotides outside the gene matches: 5.

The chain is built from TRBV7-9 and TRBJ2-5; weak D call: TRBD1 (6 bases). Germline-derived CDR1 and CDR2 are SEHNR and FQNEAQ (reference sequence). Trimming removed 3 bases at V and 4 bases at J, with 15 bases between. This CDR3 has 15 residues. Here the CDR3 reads CASSLGAAARETQYF. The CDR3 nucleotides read TGTGCCAGCAGCTTGGGGGCGGCAGCCCGAGAGACCCAGTACTTC.

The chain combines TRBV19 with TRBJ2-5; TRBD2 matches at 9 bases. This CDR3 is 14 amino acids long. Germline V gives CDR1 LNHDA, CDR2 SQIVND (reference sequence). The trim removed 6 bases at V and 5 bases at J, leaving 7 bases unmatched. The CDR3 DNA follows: TGTGCCAGTAGAGAGGCGGGAGGGCCGGAGACCCAGTACTTC. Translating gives CASREAGGPETQYF.

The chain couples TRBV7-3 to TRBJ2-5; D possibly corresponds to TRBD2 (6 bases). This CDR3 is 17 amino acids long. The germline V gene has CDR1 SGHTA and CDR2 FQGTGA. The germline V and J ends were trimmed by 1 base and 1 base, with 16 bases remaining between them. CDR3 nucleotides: TGTGCCAGCAGCTTAATCGCGGGCACCGGGGGCCAAGAGACCCAGTACTTC. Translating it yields CASSLIAGTGGQETQYF.

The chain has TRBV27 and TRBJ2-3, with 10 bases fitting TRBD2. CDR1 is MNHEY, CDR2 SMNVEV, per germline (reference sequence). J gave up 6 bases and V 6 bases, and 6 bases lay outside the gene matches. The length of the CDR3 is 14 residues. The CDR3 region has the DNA TGTGCCAGCAGCAGCGGGAGGGCCTTCGATACGCAGTATTTT. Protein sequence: CASSSGRAFDTQYF.